The next 30 T cell receptor beta chains were all read from a single sample in a study of PD-1 blockade in classical Hodgkin lymphoma. Only in-frame clones appear in the TCRdb table, and some are missing; sequencing was by immunoSEQ multiplex PCR. The sample has around 25,000 clones, 60% to 80% seen once. The time point: cycle 4 day 1 (C4D1), after 5 to 7 weeks of nivolumab. No patient escaped relapse after autologous stem cell transplantation, and brentuximab vedotin exposure varied. The sample here was peripheral blood mononuclear cells (PBMCs), taken before the fourth cycle of nivolumab. All receptors come from a human donor with classical Hodgkin lymphoma.

This clone was seen a single time. J is TRBJ1-4 and V is TRBV30; 9 nucleotides align to TRBD1. The CDR3 runs to 15 residues. The trim removed 2 bases at V and 3 bases at J, leaving 4 bases unmatched. The germline CDR1 and CDR2 sequences are GTSNPN and SVGIG (reference sequence). CDR3 loop: CAWSLQGAANEKLFF. The DNA of the CDR3 is TGTGCCTGGAGTCTACAGGGGGCGGCTAATGAAAAACTGTTTTTT.

The rearrangement links TRBV10-3 to TRBJ1-1; D possibly corresponds to TRBD1 (5 bases). V was pared by 8 bases and J by 1 base, with 11 bases between. CDR3 size: 13 residues. CDR1 ENHRY and CDR2 SYGVKD come from the germline V gene. CDR3 sequence (DNA): TGTGCCATCTCTGCACAGGAGAACACTGAAGCTTTCTTT. Its translation is CAISAQENTEAFF.

Here the CDR3 DNA reads TGTGCCAGCAGTTACTCGACTGTTACCCGCGATACGCAGTATTTT. Its protein is CASSYSTVTRDTQYF. V and J are TRBV6-6 and TRBJ2-3, with D unresolved. Trimming stripped 0 bases from V and 6 bases from J, with 13 bases between. Germline V lookup: CDR1 MNHNY, CDR2 SVGAGI (reference sequence). The CDR3 has 15 residues.

The chain has TRBV7-3 and TRBJ2-3; possibly TRBD2 for D (6 bases). Germline CDR1 SGHTA, CDR2 FQGTGA. CDR3 length: 14 residues. V lost 4 bases, J lost 0 bases, and 8 bases lay in between. CDR3 amino acids: CASSSGTSTDTQYF. CDR3 DNA: TGTGCCAGCAGCTCGGGGACTAGCACAGATACGCAGTATTTT.

V is TRBV10-3 and J is TRBJ2-1; possible D gene TRBD2, 5 bases. The CDR3 spans 17 residues. Germline CDR1 ENHRY, CDR2 SYGVKD. Trimming left V 0 bases short and J 0 bases short, with 12 bases between. The CDR3 DNA follows: TGTGCCATCAGTGAGTCGGGTCCGACTAACTCCTACAATGAGCAGTTCTTC. Amino acid sequence: CAISESGPTNSYNEQFF.

V is TRBV7-2 and J is TRBJ2-1; D assignment may be TRBD1 or TRBD2 (5 bases each). CDR3 length equals 15 residues. CDR1 SGHTA and CDR2 FQGNSA come from the germline V gene. The V and J ends lost 6 bases and 3 bases respectively, with 15 bases between them. The CDR3 bases are TGTGCCAGCAGGACCCCGGGACCTAACTACAATGAGCAGTTCTTC. Amino acid sequence: CASRTPGPNYNEQFF.

This clone was picked up a small number of times. V usage is TRBV30 and J usage is TRBJ1-1; 7 positions match TRBD1. Trimming removed 4 bases from V and 0 bases from J; junction bases left unmatched: 5. Germline V gene lookup returns CDR1 GTSNPN and CDR2 SVGIG (reference sequence). The CDR3 length is 14 residues. The CDR3 region is CAWNRGAMNTEAFF. DNA for the CDR3: TGTGCCTGGAACAGGGGCGCGATGAACACTGAAGCTTTCTTT.

CDR3 in amino acids: CASSPGTGGQNTEAFF. The CDR3 DNA follows: TGTGCCAGCTCACCAGGTACAGGGGGGCAGAACACTGAAGCTTTCTTT. The rearrangement links TRBV18 to TRBJ1-1, with 8 bases that match TRBD1. The V gene's germline CDR1 is KGHSH and CDR2 LQKENI. The CDR3 totals 16 residues. The V and J ends lost 2 bases and 1 base, in that order; junction bases with no gene match: 6.

This clone came up a few times. This chain uses TRBV5-1 with TRBJ1-1, with TRBD1 matching over 8 bases. V shed 5 bases and J 4 bases; nucleotides not matched to a gene: 4. The CDR3 length is 13 residues. CDR1 and CDR2 from the germline V gene are SGHRS and YFSETQ. The CDR3 nucleotides are TGCGCCAGCAGAGGACAGGGAGGCACTGAAGCTTTCTTT. Encoded protein: CASRGQGGTEAFF.

V gene TRBV27 combines with J gene TRBJ2-1; D is possibly TRBD2 (5 bases). The V end lost 10 bases, the J end lost 0 bases, and 13 bases lay between the germline ends. CDR3 length equals 14 residues. Germline assignment: CDR1 MNHEY and CDR2 SMNVEV (reference sequence). This CDR3 reads CATRADSSYNEQFF. In nucleotides, the CDR3 is TGTGCCACCAGAGCGGATAGCTCCTACAATGAGCAGTTCTTC.

The rearrangement joins TRBV18 to TRBJ2-1, with D perhaps matching TRBD2 (6 bases). Germline CDR1 and CDR2: KGHSH and LQKENI. CDR3 length: 16 residues. Trimming pared 5 bases from V and 4 bases from J, leaving 18 bases between. The CDR3 DNA sequence: TGTGCCAGCTCAGGCTCGCGGGGCGGGGAATACAATGAGCAGTTCTTC. This gives the protein CASSGSRGGEYNEQFF.

This clone was seen only a few times. J is TRBJ1-6 and V is TRBV19, with 7 bases fitting TRBD1. Germline V gene data show CDR1 as LNHDA and CDR2 as SQIVND (reference sequence). This CDR3 has 15 amino acids. Losses at the gene ends were 7 bases for V and 10 bases for J; bases not matched to a gene: 13. The CDR3 DNA reads as TGTGCCAGTAAAAACAGGGGCGAGTACCTGTCACCCCTCCACTTT. It encodes CASKNRGEYLSPLHF.

The chain couples TRBV18 to TRBJ1-1, with 10 nucleotides matching TRBD1. The CDR3 has 17 amino acids. Germline CDR1 is KGHSH and CDR2 is LQKENI. The V gene end was trimmed by 5 bases and the J gene end by 0 bases; junction bases not matched to a gene: 9. For the CDR3, the DNA is TGTGCCAGCTCATACTCCGGGACAGGGGTTATGAACACTGAAGCTTTCTTT. Translating it yields CASSYSGTGVMNTEAFF.

This clone was observed a single time. The chain couples TRBV9 to TRBJ1-1; a possible D gene is TRBD1 (5 bases). This CDR3 has 13 residues. Trimming stripped 0 bases from V and 8 bases from J, with 11 bases between. From germline, CDR1 is SGDLS and CDR2 YYNGEE. In nucleotides, the CDR3 is TGTGCCAGCAGCGTAGACTGGGCAGGGGAAGCTTTCTTT. Translating gives CASSVDWAGEAFF.

This clone is medium-sized. The V and J genes are TRBV27 and TRBJ2-1; 7 bases agree with TRBD2. J was trimmed by 9 bases and V by 1 base; bases with no gene match: 3. CDR1 and CDR2 from the germline V gene are MNHEY and SMNVEV (reference sequence). The CDR3 is made up of 13 amino acids. For the CDR3, the DNA is TGTGCCAGCAGTTTATTACTAGCGAGTGAGCAGTTCTTC. Its protein product is CASSLLLASEQFF.

The chain uses TRBV5-1 and TRBJ2-1; TRBD1 might be the D (6 bases). This CDR3 contains 15 residues. CDR1 and CDR2 from the germline V gene are SGHRS and YFSETQ. Trimming removed 0 bases from V and 7 bases from J, with 14 bases in between. The CDR3 region has the DNA TGCGCCAGCAGCTTGGATCAGGGGTATTTTAATGAGCAGTTCTTC. The encoded protein is CASSLDQGYFNEQFF.

This clone was seen a few times. The chain recombines TRBV5-5 with TRBJ2-6, with D maybe TRBD1 (6 bases). V lost 0 bases and J lost 4, with 17 bases in between. The CDR3 is 18 amino acids. The germline gives CDR1 SGHKS, CDR2 YYEKEE (reference sequence). The CDR3 region is CASSLAGTLADGANVLTF. DNA for the CDR3: TGTGCCAGCAGCTTGGCCGGGACACTGGCTGACGGGGCCAACGTCCTGACTTTC.

The chain combines TRBV4-1 with TRBJ1-2; D is unclear. The ends were cut back, 1 base at V and 4 bases at J, with 16 bases in the middle. Germline CDR1 reads MGHRA; CDR2 reads YSYEKL. The CDR3 spans 16 residues. CDR3 bases: TGCGCCAGCAGCCAAGGAGCGGGAGCCCCCCGCTATGGCTACACCTTC. Protein sequence: CASSQGAGAPRYGYTF.

This clone was found a few times. The chain couples TRBV2 to TRBJ1-1; no clear D gene. The CDR3 length is 11 residues. Germline V gene data show CDR1 as SNHLY and CDR2 as FYNNEI. V was pared by 5 bases and J by 6 bases, with 7 bases between. The CDR3 DNA sequence: TGTGCCAGCAGTTTGGCATCTGAAGCTTTCTTT. Translating gives CASSLASEAFF.

The chain is built from TRBV28 and TRBJ2-2; D is ambiguous. CDR3 length equals 11 residues. The germline V and J ends were trimmed by 3 bases and 7 bases, with 3 bases remaining between them. CDR1 MDHEN and CDR2 SYDVKM come from the germline V gene. This chain's CDR3 is CASSLIGELFF. The CDR3 nucleotides are TGTGCCAGCAGTTTGATCGGGGAGCTGTTTTTT. The full variable domain, rest sourced from reference TRBV28 and TRBJ2-2, is DVKVTQSSRYLVKRTGEKVFLECVQDMDHENMFWYRQDPGLGLRLIYFSYDVKMKEKGDIPEGYSVSREKKERFSLILESASTNQTSMYLCASSLIGELFFGEGSRLTVL.

The chain is built from TRBV10-3 and TRBJ1-3; D is unclear. Germline V gives CDR1 ENHRY, CDR2 SYGVKD. The CDR3 sequence is 15 residues long. V was pared by 0 bases and J by 0 bases, with 6 bases between. DNA of the CDR3: TGTGCCATCAGTGAGTCCGGGAGCTCTGGAAACACCATATATTTT. Translated: CAISESGSSGNTIYF.

The chain couples TRBV6-6 to TRBJ1-2; D is perhaps TRBD1 (5 bases). The germline V gene has CDR1 MNHNY and CDR2 SVGAGI (reference sequence). V lost 6 bases, J lost 5 bases, and 13 bases lay in between. The CDR3 consists of 13 residues. CDR3 sequence (DNA): TGTGCCAGCAGGACACAGGTTACTTATGGCTACACCTTC. It translates to CASRTQVTYGYTF.

This chain joins TRBV6-5 and TRBJ1-1; D gene uncertain. Germline V gene data show CDR1 as MNHEY and CDR2 as SVGAGI. The V and J ends lost 2 bases and 4 bases respectively, with 11 bases between them. The CDR3 sequence is 14 residues long. Written as DNA, the CDR3 is TGTGCCAGCAGTTACCGAAGCAGTTCCACTGAAGCTTTCTTT. The encoded protein is CASSYRSSSTEAFF.

This rearrangement joins TRBV19 to TRBJ1-5; D is uncertain. The CDR3 sequence is 12 residues long. Germline-derived CDR1 and CDR2 are LNHDA and SQIVND (reference sequence). The germline V and J ends were trimmed by 4 bases and 7 bases, with 8 bases remaining between them. CDR3 in DNA: TGTGCCAGTAGTAGCATACGACAGCCCCAGCATTTT. Its translation is CASSSIRQPQHF.

This chain uses TRBV18 with TRBJ1-2; the D gene is possibly TRBD1 (6 bases). Trimming stripped 6 bases from V and 0 bases from J, with 20 bases between. This CDR3 has 17 amino acids. CDR1 and CDR2 (germline): KGHSH, LQKENI. In nucleotides, the CDR3 is TGTGCCAGCTCTCCTTCGACAGGTATTTCGTCTAACTATGGCTACACCTTC. Translating gives CASSPSTGISSNYGYTF.

This clone has only one observation. This chain joins TRBV5-1 and TRBJ1-4; a possible D gene is TRBD1 (6 bases). The CDR3 is 13 amino acids. Looked up from germline, CDR1 is SGHRS and CDR2 is YFSETQ. V lost 3 bases to trimming and J lost 7 bases, with 10 bases between them. CDR3 coding DNA: TGCGCCAGCAGCTCGTTGGGGGCTGAAAAACTGTTTTTT. It specifies CASSSLGAEKLFF.

The sample holds a few counts of this clone. This chain connects TRBV4-1 to TRBJ1-3, with D unresolved. Germline V gene lookup returns CDR1 MGHRA and CDR2 YSYEKL. The CDR3 covers 15 residues. The V gene lost 1 base and the J gene lost 2 bases, with 9 bases spanning the gap. CDR3 amino acids: CASSQGASPGNTIYF. The DNA for the CDR3 is TGCGCCAGCAGCCAAGGGGCTTCTCCTGGAAACACCATATATTTT.

The CDR3, as DNA: TGTGCCAGCAGCTTTCGGGGAGTACAAGATGAGCAGTTCTTC. Its translation is CASSFRGVQDEQFF. The chain links TRBV11-3 to TRBJ2-1, with D perhaps TRBD2 (5 bases). V was pared by 3 bases and J by 8 bases, with 14 bases between. Germline CDR1 SGHNT, CDR2 YENEEA. The length of the CDR3 is 14 residues.

This sequence joins TRBV7-9 and TRBJ1-6, with a tentative D call TRBD1 (5 bases). This CDR3 has 13 amino acids. Germline CDR1 SEHNR, CDR2 FQNEAQ (reference sequence). V was clipped by 5 bases and J by 12 bases, with 14 bases between them. The CDR3 is CASSPLQGGPLHF. DNA for the CDR3: TGTGCCAGCAGCCCCCTCCAGGGCGGACCCCTCCACTTT.

The rearrangement links TRBV7-2 to TRBJ2-7; D is unresolved. V was shortened by 5 bases and J by 6 bases, with 8 bases between the two germline ends. The germline V gene encodes CDR1 SGHTA and CDR2 FQGNSA. The CDR3 runs 11 residues. This chain's CDR3 is CASSLRGEQYF. The DNA of the CDR3 is TGTGCCAGCAGCCTACGAGGCGAGCAGTACTTC.